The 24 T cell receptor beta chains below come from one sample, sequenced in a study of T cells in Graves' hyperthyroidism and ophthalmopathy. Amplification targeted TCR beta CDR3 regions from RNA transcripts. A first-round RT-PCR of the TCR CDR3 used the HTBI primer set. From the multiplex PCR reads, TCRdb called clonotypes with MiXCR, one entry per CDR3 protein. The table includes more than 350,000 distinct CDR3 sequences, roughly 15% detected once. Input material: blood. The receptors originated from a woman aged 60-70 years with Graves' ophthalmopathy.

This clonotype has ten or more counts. The DNA for the CDR3 is TGCAGTGCTGCCGGCGGGACAGGGGGTTCACCCCTCCACTTT. This sequence encodes CSAAGGTGGSPLHF. This sequence joins TRBV20-1 and TRBJ1-6; 11 bases agree with TRBD1. This CDR3 region has 14 residues. The germline CDR1 and CDR2 sequences are DFQATT and SNEGSKA (reference sequence). V was pared by 5 bases and J by 9 bases, with 6 bases of the junction left unmatched.

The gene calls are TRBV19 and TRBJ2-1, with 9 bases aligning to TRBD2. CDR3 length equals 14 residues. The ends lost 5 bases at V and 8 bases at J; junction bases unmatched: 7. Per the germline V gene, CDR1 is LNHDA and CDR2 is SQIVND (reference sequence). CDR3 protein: CASSGGLANHEQFF. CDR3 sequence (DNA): TGTGCCAGTAGTGGGGGACTAGCTAATCATGAGCAGTTCTTC.

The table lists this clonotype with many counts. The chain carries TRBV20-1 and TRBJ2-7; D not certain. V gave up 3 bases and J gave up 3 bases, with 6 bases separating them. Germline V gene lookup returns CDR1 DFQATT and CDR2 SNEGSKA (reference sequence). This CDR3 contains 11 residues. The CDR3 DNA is TGCAGTGCTAGTCTAATCTACGAGCAGTACTTC. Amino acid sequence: CSASLIYEQYF.

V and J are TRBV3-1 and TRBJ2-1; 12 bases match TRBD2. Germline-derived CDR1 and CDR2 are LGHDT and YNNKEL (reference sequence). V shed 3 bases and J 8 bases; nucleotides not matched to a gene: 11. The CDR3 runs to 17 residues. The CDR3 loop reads CASSQWTSGTPEDEQFF. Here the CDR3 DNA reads TGTGCCAGCAGCCAGTGGACTAGCGGGACCCCCGAGGATGAGCAGTTCTTC.

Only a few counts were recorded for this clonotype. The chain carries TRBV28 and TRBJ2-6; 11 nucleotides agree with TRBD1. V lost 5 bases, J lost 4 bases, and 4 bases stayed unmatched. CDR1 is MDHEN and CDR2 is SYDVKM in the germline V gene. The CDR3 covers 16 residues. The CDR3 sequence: CASSRDRGSGANVLTF. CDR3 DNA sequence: TGTGCCAGCAGTCGGGACAGGGGGTCGGGGGCCAACGTCCTGACTTTC.

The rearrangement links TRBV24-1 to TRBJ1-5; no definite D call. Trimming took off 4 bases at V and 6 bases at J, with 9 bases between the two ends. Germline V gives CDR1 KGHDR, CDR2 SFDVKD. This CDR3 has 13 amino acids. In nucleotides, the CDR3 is TGTGCCACCAGTGAGCGGAATACTCAGCCCCAGCATTTT. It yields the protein CATSERNTQPQHF.

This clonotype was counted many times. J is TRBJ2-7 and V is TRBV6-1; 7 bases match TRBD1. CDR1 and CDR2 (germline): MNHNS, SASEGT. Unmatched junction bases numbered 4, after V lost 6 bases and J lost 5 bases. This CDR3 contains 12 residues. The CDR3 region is CASRTRGHEQYF. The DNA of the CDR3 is TGTGCCAGCAGGACAAGGGGGCACGAGCAGTACTTC.

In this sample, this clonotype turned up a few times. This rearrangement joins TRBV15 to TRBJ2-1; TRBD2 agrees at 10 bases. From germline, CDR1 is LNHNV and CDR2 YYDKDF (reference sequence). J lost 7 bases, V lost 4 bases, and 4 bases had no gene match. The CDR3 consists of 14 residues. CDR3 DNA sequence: TGTGCCACCAGCAAACTAGCGGGATATAATGAGCAGTTCTTC. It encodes CATSKLAGYNEQFF.

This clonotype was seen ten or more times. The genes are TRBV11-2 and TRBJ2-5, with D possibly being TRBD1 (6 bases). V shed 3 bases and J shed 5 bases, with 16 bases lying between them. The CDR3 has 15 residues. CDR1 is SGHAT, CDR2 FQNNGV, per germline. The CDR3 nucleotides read TGTGCCAGCAGCTTTTTGACAGGAGGCCCCGAGACCCAGTACTTC. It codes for CASSFLTGGPETQYF.

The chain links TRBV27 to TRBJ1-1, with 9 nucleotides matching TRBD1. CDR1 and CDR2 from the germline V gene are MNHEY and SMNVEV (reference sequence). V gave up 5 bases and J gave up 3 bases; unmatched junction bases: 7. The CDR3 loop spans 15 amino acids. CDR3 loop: CASSPIRDRDTEAFF. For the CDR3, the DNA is TGTGCCAGCAGTCCTATCCGGGACAGGGACACTGAAGCTTTCTTT.

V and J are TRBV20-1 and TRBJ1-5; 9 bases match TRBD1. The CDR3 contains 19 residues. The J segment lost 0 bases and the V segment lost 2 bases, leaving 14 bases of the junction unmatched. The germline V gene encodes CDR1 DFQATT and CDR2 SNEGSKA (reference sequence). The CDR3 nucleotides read TGCAGTGCTAGACCTAATAAGGGACAGGGAATGGATAGCAATCAGCCCCAGCATTTT. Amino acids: CSARPNKGQGMDSNQPQHF.

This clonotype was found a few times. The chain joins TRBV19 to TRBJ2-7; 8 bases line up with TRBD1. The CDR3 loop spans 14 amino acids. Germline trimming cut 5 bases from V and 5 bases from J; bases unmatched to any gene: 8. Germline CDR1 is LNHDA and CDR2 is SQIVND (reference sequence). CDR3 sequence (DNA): TGTGCCAGTAGTTCCGACAGGGGCATCAACGAGCAGTACTTC. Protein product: CASSSDRGINEQYF.

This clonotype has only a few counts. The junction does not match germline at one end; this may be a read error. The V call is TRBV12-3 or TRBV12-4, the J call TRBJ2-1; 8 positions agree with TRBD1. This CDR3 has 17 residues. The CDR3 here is CAGSFSGQVSSYNEQFF. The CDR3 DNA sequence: TGTGCCGGCAGTTTTTCGGGACAGGTCAGCTCCTACAATGAGCAGTTCTTC.

CDR3 DNA sequence: TGTGCCAGCAGTTTAGGACGGGCGGCCAAAAACATTCAGTACTTC. Translation: CASSLGRAAKNIQYF. The rearrangement uses TRBV28 and TRBJ2-4; no definite D call. The CDR3 contains 15 residues. The germline CDR1 and CDR2 sequences are MDHEN and SYDVKM. V was pared by 2 bases and J by 1 base, with 9 bases between.

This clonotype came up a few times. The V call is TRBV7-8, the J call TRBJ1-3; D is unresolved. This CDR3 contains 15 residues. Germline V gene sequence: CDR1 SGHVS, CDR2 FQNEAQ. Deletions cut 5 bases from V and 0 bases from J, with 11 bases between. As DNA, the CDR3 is TGTGCCAGCAGCCGGCCTAAAAGCTCTGGAAACACCATATATTTT. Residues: CASSRPKSSGNTIYF.

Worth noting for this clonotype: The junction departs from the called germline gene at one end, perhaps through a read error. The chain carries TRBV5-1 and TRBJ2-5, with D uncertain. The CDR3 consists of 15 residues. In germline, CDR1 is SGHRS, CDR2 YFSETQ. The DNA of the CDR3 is TGCGCCAGCAGCTCTCAAGGTAGTAGCCAAGAGGCCCAGTACTTC. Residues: CASSSQGSSQEAQYF. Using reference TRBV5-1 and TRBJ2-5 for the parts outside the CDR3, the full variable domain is KAGVTQTPRYLIKTRGQQVTLSCSPISGHRSVSWYQQTPGQGLQFLFEYFSETQRNKGNFPGRFSGRQFSNSRSEMNVSTLELGDSALYLCASSSQGSSQEAQYFGPGTRLLVL.

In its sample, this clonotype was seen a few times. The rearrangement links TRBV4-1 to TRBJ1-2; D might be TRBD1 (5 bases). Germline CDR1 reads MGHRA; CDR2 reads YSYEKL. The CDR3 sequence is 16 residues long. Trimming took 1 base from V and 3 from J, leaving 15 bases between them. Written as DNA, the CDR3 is TGCGCCAGCAGCCAAGCGGAAGGGAGGGACTACTATGGCTACACCTTC. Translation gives CASSQAEGRDYYGYTF.

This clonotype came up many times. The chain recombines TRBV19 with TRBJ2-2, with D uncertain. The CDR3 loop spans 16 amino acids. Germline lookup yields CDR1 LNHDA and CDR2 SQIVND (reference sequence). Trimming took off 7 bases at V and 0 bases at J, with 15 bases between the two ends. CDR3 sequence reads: CASKDLGGSNTGELFF. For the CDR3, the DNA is TGTGCCAGTAAGGACCTGGGCGGATCGAACACCGGGGAGCTGTTTTTT. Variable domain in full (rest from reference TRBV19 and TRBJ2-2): DGGITQSPKYLFRKEGQNVTLSCEQNLNHDAMYWYRQDPGQGLRLIYYSQIVNDFQKGDIAEGYSVSREKKESFPLTVTSAQKNPTAFYLCASKDLGGSNTGELFFGEGSRLTVL.

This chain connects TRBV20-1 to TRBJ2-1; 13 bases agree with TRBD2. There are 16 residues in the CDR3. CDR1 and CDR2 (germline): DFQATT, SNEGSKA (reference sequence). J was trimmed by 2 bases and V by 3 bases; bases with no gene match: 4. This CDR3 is CSASTSGRAPYNEQFF. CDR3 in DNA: TGCAGTGCTAGCACTAGCGGGAGGGCCCCCTACAATGAGCAGTTCTTC.

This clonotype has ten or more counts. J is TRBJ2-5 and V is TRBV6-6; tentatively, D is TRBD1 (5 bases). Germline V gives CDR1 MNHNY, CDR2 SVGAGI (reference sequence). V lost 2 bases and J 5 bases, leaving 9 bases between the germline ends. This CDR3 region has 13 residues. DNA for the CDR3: TGTGCCAGCAGTTACGGGGCTGGGGAGACCCAGTACTTC. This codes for CASSYGAGETQYF.

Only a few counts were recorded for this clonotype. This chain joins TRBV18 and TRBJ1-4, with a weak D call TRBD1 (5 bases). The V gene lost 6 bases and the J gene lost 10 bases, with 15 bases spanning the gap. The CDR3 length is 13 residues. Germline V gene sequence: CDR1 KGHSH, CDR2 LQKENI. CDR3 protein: CASSPGNQGKLFF. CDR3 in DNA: TGTGCCAGCTCTCCCGGGAACCAGGGAAAACTGTTTTTT.

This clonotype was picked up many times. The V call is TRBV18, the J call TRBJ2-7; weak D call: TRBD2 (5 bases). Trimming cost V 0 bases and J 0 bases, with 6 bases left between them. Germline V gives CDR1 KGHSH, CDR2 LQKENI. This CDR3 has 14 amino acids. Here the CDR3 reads CASSPPSGSYEQYF. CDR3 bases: TGTGCCAGCTCACCACCCAGCGGCTCCTACGAGCAGTACTTC. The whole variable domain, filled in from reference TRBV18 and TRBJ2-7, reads NAGVMQNPRHLVRRRGQEARLRCSPMKGHSHVYWYRQLPEEGLKFMVYLQKENIIDESGMPKERFSAEFPKEGPSILRIQQVVRGDSAAYFCASSPPSGSYEQYFGPGTRLTVT.

The CDR3 bases are TGTGCCAGCAGTCACGGGGGGCACTACGAGCAGTACTTC. Its protein is CASSHGGHYEQYF. The chain is built from TRBV28 and TRBJ2-7; a weak D match, TRBD2 (7 bases). The CDR3 is made up of 13 amino acids. Between the trimmed V and J ends, which lost 5 bases and 3 bases, there was a span of 11 bases. The germline gives CDR1 MDHEN, CDR2 SYDVKM.

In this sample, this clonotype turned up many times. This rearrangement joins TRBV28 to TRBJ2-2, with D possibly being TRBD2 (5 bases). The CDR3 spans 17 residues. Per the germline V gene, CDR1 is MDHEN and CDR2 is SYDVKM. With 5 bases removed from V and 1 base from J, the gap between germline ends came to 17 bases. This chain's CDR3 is CASSTPGSFGNTGELFF. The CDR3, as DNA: TGTGCCAGCAGTACGCCGGGATCTTTTGGGAACACCGGGGAGCTGTTTTTT.